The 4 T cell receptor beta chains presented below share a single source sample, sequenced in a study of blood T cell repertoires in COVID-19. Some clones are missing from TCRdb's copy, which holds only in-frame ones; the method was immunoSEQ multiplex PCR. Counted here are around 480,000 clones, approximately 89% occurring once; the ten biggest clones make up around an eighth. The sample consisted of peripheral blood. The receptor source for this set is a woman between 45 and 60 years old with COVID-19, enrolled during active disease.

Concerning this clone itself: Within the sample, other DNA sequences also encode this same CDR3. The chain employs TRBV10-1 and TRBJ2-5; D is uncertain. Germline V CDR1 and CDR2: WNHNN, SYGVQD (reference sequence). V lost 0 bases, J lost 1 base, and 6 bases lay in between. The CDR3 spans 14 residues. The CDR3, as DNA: TGCGCCAGCAGTGAGTCGCACAGCCAAGAGACCCAGTACTTC. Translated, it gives CASSESHSQETQYF.

The CDR3 here is CASSTLLRGSNEQFF. CDR3 in DNA: TGTGCCAGTAGTACTCTCCTGCGGGGTTCGAATGAGCAGTTCTTC. This rearrangement joins TRBV19 to TRBJ2-1; tentatively, D is TRBD2 (6 bases). V lost 4 bases and J lost 7, with 17 bases in between. CDR3 size: 15 residues. The germline CDR1 and CDR2 sequences are LNHDA and SQIVND (reference sequence).

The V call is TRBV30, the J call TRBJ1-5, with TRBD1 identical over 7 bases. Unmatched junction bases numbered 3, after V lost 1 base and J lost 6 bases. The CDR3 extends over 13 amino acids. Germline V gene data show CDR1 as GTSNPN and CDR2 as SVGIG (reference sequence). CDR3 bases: TGTGCCTGGAGTGAGGCAGGGGGTCAGCCCCAGCATTTT. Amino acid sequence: CAWSEAGGQPQHF. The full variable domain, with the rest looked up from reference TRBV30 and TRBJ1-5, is SQTIHQWPATLVQPVGSPLSLECTVEGTSNPNLYWYRQAAGRGLQLLFYSVGIGQISSEVPQNLSASRPQDRQFILSSKKLLLSDSGFYLCAWSEAGGQPQHFGDGTRLSIL.

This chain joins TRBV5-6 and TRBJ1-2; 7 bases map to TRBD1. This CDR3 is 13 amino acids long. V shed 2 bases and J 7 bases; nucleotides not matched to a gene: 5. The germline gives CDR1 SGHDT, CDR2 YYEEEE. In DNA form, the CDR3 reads TGTGCCAGCAGCTTCGCAGGGGGAGGTGGCTACACCTTC. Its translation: CASSFAGGGGYTF.